This TCR beta chain originates from a study of T-cell memory formation after mild COVID-19. At the level of the study: Most TCR clusters belonged to a single donor. Whole-study findings and limits: From day 15 to 85, contracting clones were balanced between CD4 and CD8, whereas later expanders leaned toward CD4+.

This clonotype was counted only a few times. As yet, its antigen is unknown. TCR alpha and TCR beta cDNA libraries carrying sample barcodes and UMIs were produced by 5'RACE using constant-segment primers. Each CDR3 protein is one row after TCRdb ran MiXCR on the 5' RACE reads. Among approximately 99,000 distinct CDR3 sequences listed, 15% to 20% were seen once. Source material: PBMCs or a T cell subset sorted from them (not recorded which). The clonotype was recovered from a man aged 18 to 29 who had mild COVID-19 (a few samples of this study predate the infection). Cell type and time point are not known.

Written as DNA, the CDR3 is TGCGCCAGCAGCCAAGAGCCACAGAGATCCTACGAGCAGTACTTC. This translates into CASSQEPQRSYEQYF. The chain has TRBV4-1 and TRBJ2-7; unclear D gene. The CDR3 has 15 amino acids. CDR1 and CDR2 from the germline V gene are MGHRA and YSYEKL. Deletions cut 0 bases from V and 1 base from J, with 10 bases between.